The source of this TCR beta chain is a study of OX40 agonist ivuxolimab in advanced cancers. The protocol was immunoSEQ multiplex PCR, while the TCRdb copy is restricted to in-frame clones and leaves out a portion. Here the sample spans 31,000 or so clones, about 81% being singletons. The V end was cut by 0 bases, the J end by 5 bases, with 10 bases between. CDR1 is LNHNV, CDR2 YYDKDF, per germline (reference sequence). The CDR3 length is 14 residues. The receptor's source is an adult with an advanced solid tumor such as melanoma, head and neck, liver or kidney cancer. The chain couples TRBV15 to TRBJ1-1; tentatively, D is TRBD1 (5 bases). The source material was CD4+ or CD8+ T cells sorted from blood, sampled in a trial of the OX40 agonist ivuxolimab. The CDR3, as DNA: TGTGCCACCAGCAGAGATTTGGGGGATACTGAAGCTTTCTTT. This codes for CATSRDLGDTEAFF.